Here is one T cell receptor (beta chain) with its context. Its specific antigen is unknown. No much larger clone is present one base from it, and per-base qualities are unavailable. The entire isolated RNA was reverse transcribed using the High Capacity cDNA Reverse Transcription Kit, and thus expressed TCRB transcripts were sequenced. Naive, central memory and regulatory T cell samples underwent deep immunoSEQ sequencing, averaging roughly 3.4 million total reads per sample. After sorted cells were lysed in RLT buffer, RNA was extracted with DNase-treated RNeasy Micro or Mini kits, with the choice depending on cell number. To prevent cross-contamination, every cell subset was processed on its own, while patient and healthy donor samples were processed together. TCRB sequences were amplified from cDNA with the immunoSEQ multiplex PCR, producing 87-bp fragments spanning the CDR3 region. Sequencing of the amplicons was done on the Illumina HiSeq platform. The authors' pipeline ran thus. PCR bias was corrected computationally using synthetic template baselines, and reads within Hamming distance 2 were collapsed, with unmergeable singletons discarded. Reads were aligned to IMGT to assign V, D and J genes, CDR3 length, and insertions or deletions at six rearrangement sites. Within each subset, clonotype counts were normalized to sorted cell number, and only after that were true diversity and Gini coefficients computed with the tcR R package. Repertoire sharing was quantified using the overlap coefficient calculated on TCRB nucleotide sequences. Out-of-frame TCRB sequences from naive cells were analyzed as a proxy for the pre-selection repertoire. What TCRdb holds here is the immuneACCESS table cut down to in-frame rearrangements. Part of the clones is not present; checked against another copy, under half of the missing clones reflect an unresolved V gene, and the others are unexplained. V and J calls and clone size come straight from that table; D and trimming were deduced from the DNA. Here the sample has roughly 250,000 clones; 9% to 10% occur a single time. The ten largest clonotypes hold just under 0.035% of the sample.

This sample stems from a study of beta chain features in type 1 diabetes (dated by TCRdb to 2017 to 2018). Regarding the study in general: No differences in mean age, gender distribution, total cell number or subset yield were found between patients and healthy donors. A total of 85 million to 140 million sorted cells were examined across all samples, and a strong correlation was observed between cell number per subset and RNA yield. In the study, TCRB repertoires of sorted circulating CD4+ T cell subsets from recently diagnosed type 1 diabetes patients were compared with those of matched healthy donors. Regulatory and stem cell-like memory subsets were isolated from only 8 patients and roughly 8 healthy donors, whereas naive and central memory subsets came from all 30 or so donors.

Each donor gave one peripheral blood draw, about 110 mL on average, collected into heparinised tubes. Naive, central memory, regulatory and stem cell-like memory CD4+ T cells were sorted on a BD FACSAria II using a panel including CD45RO, CCR7, CD25, CD127, CD95 and CD27. Every sorted population had a purity above 95%. PBMCs were separated immediately by Lymphoprep density gradient centrifugation and were stained directly, without being cultured. To minimize batch effects, samples were stained and sorted in pairs, one healthy donor with one patient per experiment. The research as a whole found: Because small numbers of individuals were included in the HLA sub-analyses, any influence of HLA type on TCRB rearrangement was left unresolved. PCR may preferentially amplify shorter templates, but because patient and control samples were amplified and corrected together, any resulting skew would affect both groups equally. A moderate but significant shortening of TCRB CDR3 length was observed in type 1 diabetes patients in all four CD4+ subsets. Naive, central memory and regulatory TCRB repertoires appeared to be more similar among patients than among healthy donors. Because cDNA was sequenced instead of genomic DNA, highly expressing activated cells could be over-represented, though the groups showed no difference in activation or CD3 levels. Fewer insertions and more nucleotide deletions at VDJ recombination sites were observed in patients with type 1 diabetes, implying thymic rearrangement abnormalities.

According to the germline V gene, CDR1 reads SNHLY and CDR2 reads FYNNEI. V trim: 9 bases; J trim: 4 bases; unmatched bases: 8. Taken from cysteine to phenylalanine, the CDR3 has 14 residues. This entry keeps only the CDR3 DNA: 42 bases, framed from base 1. The TCR was taken from a woman aged 18-29 years in good health. The chain was built from TRBV2 and TRBJ2-3, with 9 bases aligning to TRBD2. Sequenced input: naive CD4+ T cells from blood. Reading the label with the study, this specimen's cell subset or site is: true naive CD4+ T cells. The CDR3 reads CAREAGGVADTQYF. The DNA sequence reads TGTGCCAGGGAAGCGGGGGGTGTAGCAGATACGCAGTATTTT.